What follows describes a single T cell receptor (beta chain). As yet, its antigen is unknown. The entry originates in a study of Tregs in tolerant kidney transplant recipients. Study-level background: Related graft donors supplied nonmyeloablative bone marrow transplants, and mixed chimerism was transient.

The study, taken as a whole, reports: Nucleotide sequences could not be compared across some patients' samples due to primer changes. Tolerant patients' donor-specific Tregs expanded beyond overall Tregs, suggesting antigen-driven growth. The small number of patients limits these findings pending further validation.

Profiling relied on immunoSEQ multiplex PCR, and the TCRdb table lists in-frame clones only, not all of them. The data show about 94,000 clones, with over 85% seen just once and approximately 0.5% held by the top ten. This receptor was obtained from a human donor who received a combined kidney and bone marrow transplant. This specimen was CD4+ T cells from blood, taken before the transplant.

CDR3 protein: CASKMGGSGNTIYF. DNA for the CDR3: TGTGCCAGCAAGATGGGAGGGAGTGGAAACACCATATATTTT. The V and J genes are TRBV11-2 and TRBJ1-3; D remains ambiguous. Between the trimmed V and J ends, which lost 7 bases and 3 bases, there was a span of 13 bases. Germline V gives CDR1 SGHAT, CDR2 FQNNGV. The CDR3 totals 14 residues.